This TCR beta chain was found in a study of blood T cell repertoires in COVID-19. TCRdb's table, derived via immunoSEQ multiplex PCR, lists solely in-frame clones and lacks some. Of roughly 190,000 clones listed, approximately 91% are singletons. V gave up 5 bases and J gave up 5 bases; unmatched junction bases: 12. The CDR3 has 16 amino acids. Germline V gene data show CDR1 as LNHDA and CDR2 as SQIVND (reference sequence). Input material: peripheral blood. The sequence derives from a man aged 25 to 40 with acute or convalescent COVID-19. The chain uses TRBV19 and TRBJ2-5; TRBD1 aligns across 9 bases. CDR3 DNA: TGTGCCAGTAGTGGAGGACACAGGGGGCTTCGGGAGACCCAGTACTTC. Its translation is CASSGGHRGLRETQYF. The full variable domain, with the rest looked up from reference TRBV19 and TRBJ2-5, is DGGITQSPKYLFRKEGQNVTLSCEQNLNHDAMYWYRQDPGQGLRLIYYSQIVNDFQKGDIAEGYSVSREKKESFPLTVTSAQKNPTAFYLCASSGGHRGLRETQYFGPGTRLLVL.